The 11 T cell receptor beta chains in this list originate from one sample, sequenced in a study of OX40 agonist ivuxolimab in advanced cancers. Profiling relied on immunoSEQ multiplex PCR, and the TCRdb table lists in-frame clones only, not all of them. The sample yields approximately 60,000 clones, 80% to 90% seen once. Here the sequenced sample was CD4+ or CD8+ T cells sorted from blood, taken in a trial of the OX40 agonist ivuxolimab. Receptor source: an adult with an advanced solid tumor such as melanoma, head and neck, liver or kidney cancer.

J is TRBJ1-4 and V is TRBV21-1; TRBD1, the table's D call, was not compared with the DNA. TRBV21-1 corresponds to a pseudogene. CDR3 length: 14 residues. CDR3 residues: CASRVGTGGGKLFF. The CDR3 coding sequence is TGTGCCAGCAGGGTTGGGACAGGGGGCGGGAAACTGTTTTTT.

CDR3 sequence: CASSVEGLVFTGELFF. The CDR3 DNA is TGTGCCAGCAGCGTAGAGGGACTAGTCTTCACCGGGGAGCTGTTTTTT. The chain links TRBV9 to TRBJ2-2; 8 nucleotides match TRBD2. Germline V gives CDR1 SGDLS, CDR2 YYNGEE. The CDR3 covers 16 residues. The J segment lost 4 bases and the V segment lost 0 bases, leaving 5 bases of the junction unmatched.

The J gene is TRBJ1-2, the V gene TRBV27; possible D gene TRBD1, 5 bases. The CDR3 has 13 amino acids. Trimming left V 3 bases short and J 8 bases short, with 13 bases between. Germline CDR1 is MNHEY and CDR2 is SMNVEV (reference sequence). In nucleotides, the CDR3 is TGTGCCAGCAGTTTCGGCAGGGCCGTCGGCTACACCTTC. Protein sequence: CASSFGRAVGYTF.

The V and J genes are TRBV5-1 and TRBJ2-7, with 9 positions matching TRBD2. The CDR3 runs 15 residues. J was trimmed by 5 bases and V by 0 bases; bases with no gene match: 6. Germline V gene data show CDR1 as SGHRS and CDR2 as YFSETQ. DNA for the CDR3: TGCGCCAGCAGCTTGGAGGTGCGGGGGGGCCACGAGCAGTACTTC. Its protein product is CASSLEVRGGHEQYF.

The rearrangement links TRBV7-9 to TRBJ2-5, with 7 bases fitting TRBD1. V trimming: 5 bases; J trimming: 5 bases; junction bases outside the gene matches: 8. The germline V gene has CDR1 SEHNR and CDR2 FQNEAQ (reference sequence). CDR3 size: 14 residues. The CDR3 is CASSTRQGLETQYF. The CDR3, as DNA: TGTGCCAGCAGCACCCGACAGGGTCTTGAGACCCAGTACTTC. Variable domain in full (rest from reference TRBV7-9 and TRBJ2-5): DTGVSQNPRHKITKRGQNVTFRCDPISEHNRLYWYRQTLGQGPEFLTYFQNEAQLEKSRLLSDRFSAERPKGSFSTLEIQRTEQGDSAMYLCASSTRQGLETQYFGPGTRLLVL.

This clone was counted a few times. This chain joins TRBV6-1 and TRBJ1-3; D is undetermined. V lost 1 base and J lost 0, with 16 bases in between. This CDR3 has 18 amino acids. Germline V gene data show CDR1 as MNHNS and CDR2 as SASEGT. The CDR3 loop reads CASSEERAFWGSGNTIYF. The DNA of the CDR3 is TGTGCCAGCAGTGAAGAACGGGCCTTCTGGGGCTCTGGAAACACCATATATTTT.

V gene TRBV2 combines with J gene TRBJ1-4; D unclear. The germline V gene has CDR1 SNHLY and CDR2 FYNNEI. The CDR3 loop spans 12 amino acids. The ends were cut back, 2 bases at V and 2 bases at J, with 0 bases in the middle. CDR3 region: CASSETNEKLFF. The DNA of the CDR3 is TGTGCCAGCAGTGAAACTAATGAAAAACTGTTTTTT.

The chain couples TRBV25-1 to TRBJ2-3; D may match TRBD1 or TRBD2 (5 bases each). Per the germline V gene, CDR1 is MGHDK and CDR2 is SYGVNS. Trimming took off 8 bases at V and 6 bases at J, with 15 bases between the two ends. The length of the CDR3 is 13 residues. The CDR3, as DNA: TGTGCCAGCTGGGGGATCGAACCGGATACGCAGTATTTT. Its protein product is CASWGIEPDTQYF. The full variable domain, with the rest looked up from reference TRBV25-1 and TRBJ2-3, is EADIYQTPRYLVIGTGKKITLECSQTMGHDKMYWYQQDPGMELHLIHYSYGVNSTEKGDLSSESTVSRIRTEHFPLTLESARPSHTSQYLCASWGIEPDTQYFGPGTRLTVL.

As DNA, the CDR3 is TGTGCCAGCAGTTACGAGCAGTACTTC. It is translated as CASSYEQYF. The rearrangement links TRBV11-2 to TRBJ2-7, with unresolved D. Germline loops: CDR1 SGHAT, CDR2 FQNNGV. This CDR3 is built from 9 residues. V was trimmed by 6 bases and J by 4 bases, leaving 1 base between them.

The rearrangement joins TRBV13 to TRBJ2-3; D remains unclear. The V end lost 4 bases, the J end lost 2 bases, and 19 bases lay between the germline ends. The CDR3 runs 17 residues. Looked up from germline, CDR1 is PRHDT and CDR2 is FYEKMQ (reference sequence). The CDR3 nucleotides read TGTGCCAGCAGCTCCTTAGTCCTACTTTTACCCACAGATACGCAGTATTTT. Amino acid sequence: CASSSLVLLLPTDTQYF. Full variable domain (outside the CDR3, taken from reference TRBV13 and TRBJ2-3): AAGVIQSPRHLIKEKRETATLKCYPIPRHDTVYWYQQGPGQDPQFLISFYEKMQSDKGSIPDRFSAQQFSDYHSELNMSSLELGDSALYFCASSSLVLLLPTDTQYFGPGTRLTVL.

The V and J genes are TRBV7-9 and TRBJ2-5; no reliable D call. The length of the CDR3 is 11 residues. Germline V gene lookup returns CDR1 SEHNR and CDR2 FQNEAQ (reference sequence). V gave up 1 base and J gave up 10 bases, with 7 bases separating them. The CDR3 region is CASSLGAGQYF. As DNA, the CDR3 is TGTGCCAGCAGCTTAGGGGCAGGCCAGTACTTC. The variable domain in full, completed from reference TRBV7-9 and TRBJ2-5, reads DTGVSQNPRHKITKRGQNVTFRCDPISEHNRLYWYRQTLGQGPEFLTYFQNEAQLEKSRLLSDRFSAERPKGSFSTLEIQRTEQGDSAMYLCASSLGAGQYFGPGTRLLVL.